The 24 T cell receptor beta chains below all came from one sample that was sequenced in a study of shared clonotypes between healthy human individuals. Sequencing used immunoSEQ multiplex PCR; TCRdb keeps in-frame clones, though not all of them. The sample holds roughly 2.5 million clones, 90% to 95% seen once. Sample: naive CD4+ T cells sorted from blood. The subset: CD45RA+ positively selected. All receptors derive from a young man in good health.

This chain connects TRBV5-1 to TRBJ1-1, with D tentatively TRBD1 (5 bases). The V and J ends lost 0 bases and 4 bases respectively, with 13 bases between them. Germline V lookup: CDR1 SGHRS, CDR2 YFSETQ. CDR3 size: 15 residues. The CDR3 DNA sequence: TGCGCCAGCAGCTTGGCCTGGGGGGAAGGCACTGAAGCTTTCTTT. Translated, it gives CASSLAWGEGTEAFF.

This chain connects TRBV19 to TRBJ2-7, with a possible D match to TRBD1 (6 bases). Per the germline V gene, CDR1 is LNHDA and CDR2 is SQIVND (reference sequence). The V gene lost 6 bases and the J gene lost 2 bases, with 20 bases spanning the gap. This CDR3 spans 16 amino acids. This CDR3 is CASSLSRDILTYEQYF. The CDR3, as DNA: TGTGCCAGTAGCTTATCGAGGGACATACTTACCTACGAGCAGTACTTC.

The V gene is TRBV6-5, the J gene TRBJ2-3; TRBD2 aligns across 9 bases. This CDR3 comprises 15 residues. V lost 6 bases and J lost 5; bases outside the gene matches: 9. Germline values: CDR1 MNHEY, CDR2 SVGAGI. The DNA for the CDR3 is TGTGCCAGCAGCTCCTGGGCGGGGGGGCGAGATACGCAGTATTTT. Its translation is CASSSWAGGRDTQYF.

The chain has TRBV18 and TRBJ1-4, with 7 bases aligning to TRBD1. V trimming: 3 bases; J trimming: 0 bases; junction bases outside the gene matches: 10. This CDR3 has 18 residues. Germline V CDR1 and CDR2: KGHSH, LQKENI. DNA for the CDR3: TGTGCCAGCTCACCCGTCCGGGACAGTCTTGCAACTAATGAAAAACTGTTTTTT. Protein sequence: CASSPVRDSLATNEKLFF.

Worth noting for this clone: At the DNA level, this CDR3 is encoded by other sequences in the same sample as well. The rearrangement joins TRBV6-5 to TRBJ2-5; TRBD2 matches at 10 bases. With V trimmed by 6 bases and J by 5 bases, 3 bases remained unmatched. Germline assignment: CDR1 MNHEY and CDR2 SVGAGI. The CDR3 has 13 amino acids. CDR3 amino acids: CASRLAGVETQYF. As DNA, the CDR3 is TGTGCCAGCAGGCTAGCGGGGGTGGAGACCCAGTACTTC.

The chain links TRBV11-2 to TRBJ1-3; D gene ambiguous. Trimming took 5 bases from V and 3 from J, leaving 17 bases between them. Per germline, CDR1 SGHAT and CDR2 FQNNGV. The CDR3 runs 16 residues. The CDR3 nucleotides read TGTGCCAGCAGCCATATTTGGGGAGCCGGTGGAAACACCATATATTTT. Residues: CASSHIWGAGGNTIYF.

V usage is TRBV28 and J usage is TRBJ1-2; weak D call: TRBD1 (5 bases). The CDR3 is 12 amino acids. CDR1 is MDHEN and CDR2 is SYDVKM in the germline V gene. CDR3 protein: CVIRDPNYGYTF. The CDR3 bases are TGTGTAATAAGGGACCCTAACTATGGCTACACCTTC.

The chain has TRBV11-2 and TRBJ2-1; D not resolved. Germline lookup yields CDR1 SGHAT and CDR2 FQNNGV. The CDR3 is 12 residues long. Trimming shortened V by 5 bases and J by 4 bases, and 6 bases separated the two germline ends. The CDR3 loop is CASSPVYNEQFF. The DNA for the CDR3 is TGTGCCAGCAGCCCCGTTTACAATGAGCAGTTCTTC. The whole variable domain, remainder taken from reference TRBV11-2 and TRBJ2-1, is EAGVAQSPRYKIIEKRQSVAFWCNPISGHATLYWYQQILGQGPKLLIQFQNNGVVDDSQLPKDRFSAERLKGVDSTLKIQPAKLEDSAVYLCASSPVYNEQFFGPGTRLTVL.

The chain couples TRBV19 to TRBJ2-2; D is undetermined. Germline loops: CDR1 LNHDA, CDR2 SQIVND (reference sequence). Trimming cost V 8 bases and J 7 bases, with 8 bases left between them. This CDR3 comprises 11 residues. The CDR3 here is CASEVGGELFF. DNA for the CDR3: TGTGCCAGTGAGGTCGGCGGGGAGCTGTTTTTT.

The chain couples TRBV5-6 to TRBJ1-2, with TRBD1 identical over 7 bases. Germline CDR1 reads SGHDT; CDR2 reads YYEEEE. The CDR3 loop spans 15 amino acids. The J segment lost 5 bases and the V segment lost 0 bases, leaving 7 bases of the junction unmatched. This CDR3 is CASSLVDRELYGYTF. The CDR3 coding sequence is TGTGCCAGCAGCTTGGTTGACAGGGAACTTTATGGCTACACCTTC.

The rearrangement joins TRBV7-8 to TRBJ1-2; possible D gene TRBD1, 6 bases. Germline loops: CDR1 SGHVS, CDR2 FQNEAQ. The CDR3 spans 18 residues. Trimming shortened V by 0 bases and J by 0 bases, and 17 bases separated the two germline ends. In DNA, the CDR3 is TGTGCCAGCAGCTTAGCGTACCCTGGACAGCTCGCTAACTATGGCTACACCTTC. Residues: CASSLAYPGQLANYGYTF.

The J gene is TRBJ2-1, the V gene TRBV19, with D possibly TRBD2 on 6 matching bases. There are 14 residues in the CDR3. Germline assignment: CDR1 LNHDA and CDR2 SQIVND (reference sequence). Deletions cut 5 bases from V and 9 bases from J, with 17 bases between. This CDR3 is CASSQRETAGEQFF. The DNA of the CDR3 is TGTGCCAGTAGTCAACGGGAGACAGCAGGTGAGCAGTTCTTC.

CDR3 sequence (DNA): TGTGCCAGCTTCTCTGGACAGGGGTCGGCTGGGGCCAACGTCCTGACTTTC. Its protein is CASFSGQGSAGANVLTF. This chain uses TRBV7-9 with TRBJ2-6; 9 bases align to TRBD1. The CDR3 is 17 amino acids. The V and J ends lost 8 bases and 2 bases, in that order; junction bases with no gene match: 10. In germline, CDR1 is SEHNR, CDR2 FQNEAQ (reference sequence).

This clone was observed a single time. J is TRBJ1-2 and V is TRBV6-5; TRBD1 aligns across 7 bases. J lost 2 bases, V lost 5 bases, and 5 bases had no gene match. Germline CDR1 reads MNHEY; CDR2 reads SVGAGI. This CDR3 region has 14 residues. The CDR3 protein is CASSADRVNYGYTF. CDR3 bases: TGTGCCAGCAGTGCCGACAGGGTCAACTATGGCTACACCTTC.

The rearrangement joins TRBV18 to TRBJ2-1; D not resolved. V lost 1 base, J lost 7 bases, and 11 bases lay in between. The germline V gene has CDR1 KGHSH and CDR2 LQKENI. The CDR3 loop spans 14 amino acids. The CDR3 protein is CASSPRSDGNEQFF. DNA for the CDR3: TGTGCCAGCTCACCACGATCGGATGGGAATGAGCAGTTCTTC.

The chain is built from TRBV7-2 and TRBJ2-1; 10 nucleotides line up with TRBD2. The CDR3 has 16 amino acids. Losses at the gene ends were 8 bases for V and 6 bases for J; bases not matched to a gene: 13. CDR1 and CDR2 (germline): SGHTA, FQGNSA. CDR3 sequence: CASGRRLVAGGNEQFF. The DNA for the CDR3 is TGTGCCAGCGGCCGAAGGCTGGTAGCGGGAGGCAATGAGCAGTTCTTC.

This chain links TRBV7-2 with TRBJ2-5, with 7 bases lining up with TRBD2. Trimming took 5 bases from V and 1 from J; bases not matched to a gene: 10. CDR3 size: 16 residues. CDR1 and CDR2 (germline): SGHTA, FQGNSA. The DNA for the CDR3 is TGTGCCAGCAGCCCGGGGGGTGCGGGGACCCAAGAGACCCAGTACTTC. This codes for CASSPGGAGTQETQYF. Full variable domain (rest looked up from reference TRBV7-2 and TRBJ2-5): GAGVSQSPSNKVTEKGKDVELRCDPISGHTALYWYRQSLGQGLEFLIYFQGNSAPDKSGLPSDRFSAERTGGSVSTLTIQRTQQEDSAVYLCASSPGGAGTQETQYFGPGTRLLVL.

This clone was recorded only once. This chain links TRBV30 with TRBJ2-5; 8 bases fit TRBD1. Germline V gene data show CDR1 as GTSNPN and CDR2 as SVGIG (reference sequence). The CDR3 sequence is 11 residues long. The trim removed 7 bases at V and 3 bases at J, leaving 1 base unmatched. The DNA for the CDR3 is TGTGCCTCGACAGGGGAAGAGACCCAGTACTTC. This gives the protein CASTGEETQYF.

This chain links TRBV13 with TRBJ2-7; TRBD2 matches 7 bases. The CDR3 runs 15 residues. Germline V gene lookup returns CDR1 PRHDT and CDR2 FYEKMQ (reference sequence). V lost 2 bases and J lost 5; bases outside the gene matches: 9. CDR3: CASSLIGGSKNEQYF. In nucleotides, the CDR3 is TGTGCCAGCAGCTTAATCGGCGGGAGTAAAAACGAGCAGTACTTC. Together with reference TRBV13 and TRBJ2-7, the CDR3 gives the full variable domain: AAGVIQSPRHLIKEKRETATLKCYPIPRHDTVYWYQQGPGQDPQFLISFYEKMQSDKGSIPDRFSAQQFSDYHSELNMSSLELGDSALYFCASSLIGGSKNEQYFGPGTRLTVT.

This sequence joins TRBV4-3 and TRBJ2-7, with D possibly matching TRBD1 (5 bases). CDR1 is LGHNA, CDR2 YSLEER, per germline. The CDR3 totals 14 residues. Trimming shortened V by 1 base and J by 2 bases, and 9 bases separated the two germline ends. CDR3 bases: TGCGCCAGCAGCCAAGCCCTGGGGCCCTACGAGCAGTACTTC. This sequence encodes CASSQALGPYEQYF.

The genes are TRBV13 and TRBJ2-1; D remains ambiguous. V was shortened by 2 bases and J by 5 bases, with 7 bases between the two germline ends. CDR1 is PRHDT, CDR2 FYEKMQ, per germline (reference sequence). This CDR3 is 13 amino acids long. CDR3 DNA: TGTGCCAGCAGCTTACTCAGAGACAATGAGCAGTTCTTC. This sequence encodes CASSLLRDNEQFF.

This chain joins TRBV5-1 and TRBJ2-7; TRBD2 agrees at 10 bases. Germline-derived CDR1 and CDR2 are SGHRS and YFSETQ. Germline trimming cut 4 bases from V and 4 bases from J; bases unmatched to any gene: 14. The CDR3 totals 17 residues. CDR3 bases: TGCGCCAGCAGCGGAATTAGCGGGAGGTCCGGTAAGTACGAGCAGTACTTC. As protein: CASSGISGRSGKYEQYF. The complete variable domain, with remaining parts taken from reference TRBV5-1 and TRBJ2-7, reads KAGVTQTPRYLIKTRGQQVTLSCSPISGHRSVSWYQQTPGQGLQFLFEYFSETQRNKGNFPGRFSGRQFSNSRSEMNVSTLELGDSALYLCASSGISGRSGKYEQYFGPGTRLTVT.

This clone came up once. This sequence joins TRBV2 and TRBJ2-7; TRBD2 agrees at 12 bases. The CDR3 loop spans 14 amino acids. V trimming: 2 bases; J trimming: 5 bases; junction bases outside the gene matches: 1. The germline V gene has CDR1 SNHLY and CDR2 FYNNEI. CDR3 DNA: TGTGCCAGCAGTGAAACTAGCGGGAGGAACGAGCAGTACTTC. It translates to CASSETSGRNEQYF.

This clone was detected only once. The gene calls are TRBV19 and TRBJ2-5; D possibly corresponds to TRBD2 (5 bases). Per germline, CDR1 LNHDA and CDR2 SQIVND (reference sequence). V lost 3 bases and J 2 bases, leaving 13 bases between the germline ends. CDR3 length: 15 residues. CDR3 sequence: CASSIIGSGQETQYF. The CDR3 nucleotides read TGTGCCAGTAGTATTATTGGCTCGGGGCAAGAGACCCAGTACTTC.